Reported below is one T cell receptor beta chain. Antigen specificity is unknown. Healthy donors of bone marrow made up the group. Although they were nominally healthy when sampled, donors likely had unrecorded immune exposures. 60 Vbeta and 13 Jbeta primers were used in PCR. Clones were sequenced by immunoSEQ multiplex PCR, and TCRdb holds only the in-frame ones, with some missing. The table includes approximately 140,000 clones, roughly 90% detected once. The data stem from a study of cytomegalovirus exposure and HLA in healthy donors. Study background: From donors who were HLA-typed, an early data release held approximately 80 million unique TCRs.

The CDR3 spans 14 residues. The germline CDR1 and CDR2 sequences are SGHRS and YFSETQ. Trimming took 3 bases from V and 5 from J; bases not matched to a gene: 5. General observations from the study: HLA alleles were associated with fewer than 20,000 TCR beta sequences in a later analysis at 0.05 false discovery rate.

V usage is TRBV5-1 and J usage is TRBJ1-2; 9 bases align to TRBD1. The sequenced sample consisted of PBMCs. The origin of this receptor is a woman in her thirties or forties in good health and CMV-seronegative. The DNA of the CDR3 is TGCGCCAGCAGCTCAGGACAGGGGATTTATGGCTACACCTTC. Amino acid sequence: CASSSGQGIYGYTF.